Below are 18 T cell receptor beta chains sequenced from a single sample in a study of monozygotic twins with inflammatory bowel disease. TCRdb re-called the 5' RACE reads and shows each CDR3 protein once, DNA omitted. The sample shows 330,000 or so distinct CDR3 sequences, and approximately 2% sits with its ten largest clones. Sequenced sample: blood. The receptors were sampled from a human donor with ulcerative colitis or Crohn's disease, or a healthy co-twin of an affected twin (not recorded which).

The genes are TRBV27 and TRBJ2-7; the D call of TRBD1 rests on TCRdb alone, since no DNA is present to check it. Germline loops: CDR1 MNHEY, CDR2 SMNVEV (reference sequence). This CDR3 has 16 amino acids. The CDR3: CASKNRGARSSYEQYF.

The chain employs TRBV11-2 and TRBJ2-3. Germline V gene sequence: CDR1 SGHAT, CDR2 FQNNGV. CDR3 length: 14 amino acids. The CDR3 region is CASSLGVSSDTQYF.

This chain connects TRBV20-1 to TRBJ1-1; TCRdb reports TRBD1, a call that lacks DNA to check it against. Germline CDR1 DFQATT, CDR2 SNEGSKA (reference sequence). This CDR3 is built from 18 residues. The CDR3: CSADKLGAHWRGDTEAFF.

The J gene is TRBJ2-5, the V gene TRBV5-1. Germline V CDR1 and CDR2: SGHRS, YFSETQ. The CDR3 contains 11 residues. Here the CDR3 reads CASSFEETQYF.

The chain has TRBV4-3 and TRBJ2-5. Germline CDR1 LGHNA, CDR2 YSLEER. This CDR3 region has 14 residues. CDR3 in amino acids: CASSQGRSQETQYF.

This rearrangement joins TRBV18 to TRBJ1-2; the D gene TCRdb calls, TRBD1, cannot be checked with no DNA. CDR3 length equals 14 residues. Germline V gene lookup returns CDR1 KGHSH and CDR2 LQKENI. CDR3: CASSPQGGLGGYTF.

V and J are TRBV6-5 and TRBJ1-1. The CDR3 length is 11 residues. Germline CDR1 MNHEY, CDR2 SVGAGI. CDR3 sequence: CASSYGRLTFF.

V is TRBV6-2 or TRBV6-3 and J is TRBJ2-2; as DNA is missing, the TRBD1 call by TCRdb cannot be tested. The CDR3 covers 15 residues. Germline values: CDR1 MNHEY, CDR2 SVGEGT. This chain's CDR3 is CASSSRTGASGELFF.

The rearrangement joins TRBV20-1 to TRBJ2-1. The germline gives CDR1 DFQATT, CDR2 SNEGSKA (reference sequence). The CDR3 has 14 residues. The CDR3 region is CSATPGVSYNEQFF.

The chain combines TRBV6-5 with TRBJ2-2; the TCRdb call, TRBD2, lacks DNA for checking. This CDR3 is 13 amino acids long. Germline V gene lookup returns CDR1 MNHEY and CDR2 SVGAGI. The CDR3 protein is CASKGWASGELFF.

V and J are TRBV5-6 and TRBJ2-5. The CDR3 extends over 11 amino acids. Germline CDR1 reads SGHDT; CDR2 reads YYEEEE. The CDR3 protein is CASSHQETQYF.

The J gene is TRBJ2-6, the V gene TRBV4-3; TCRdb's D gene call, TRBD1, goes unchecked for lack of DNA. CDR1 and CDR2 from the germline V gene are LGHNA and YSLEER. CDR3 length: 18 residues. CDR3 in amino acids: CASSQERTRGSGANVLTF.

The genes are TRBV30 and TRBJ2-1; no DNA is available, so the TRBD1 call from TCRdb remains unchecked. CDR3 length: 13 amino acids. Germline loops: CDR1 GTSNPN, CDR2 SVGIG (reference sequence). CDR3 loop: CAWSPQPGNEQFF.

V is TRBV4-3 and J is TRBJ2-7; TCRdb names TRBD1, which stays unverified in the absence of DNA. CDR1 is LGHNA and CDR2 is YSLEER in the germline V gene. The length of the CDR3 is 13 residues. CDR3: CASSPDRFNEQYF.

The chain is built from TRBV5-1 and TRBJ2-2; TCRdb gives TRBD2 as the D gene, but with no DNA this cannot be confirmed. Germline V gene sequence: CDR1 SGHRS, CDR2 YFSETQ. This CDR3 comprises 15 residues. This CDR3 is CASMISGTNTGELFF. Based on the CDR3 plus reference TRBV5-1 and TRBJ2-2, the full variable domain is KAGVTQTPRYLIKTRGQQVTLSCSPISGHRSVSWYQQTPGQGLQFLFEYFSETQRNKGNFPGRFSGRQFSNSRSEMNVSTLELGDSALYLCASMISGTNTGELFFGEGSRLTVL.

V and J are TRBV12-3 or TRBV12-4 and TRBJ1-2; the TCRdb call, TRBD1, lacks DNA for checking. The CDR3 has 15 residues. The CDR3 region is CASSSSEGFIYGYTF.

V and J are TRBV4-3 and TRBJ2-3. This CDR3 region has 12 residues. Germline CDR1 LGHNA, CDR2 YSLEER. The CDR3 reads CASSQETGTQYF.

This rearrangement joins TRBV5-1 to TRBJ2-3; TCRdb proposes TRBD2, but this gene call is untestable without DNA. From germline, CDR1 is SGHRS and CDR2 YFSETQ. The CDR3 sequence is 14 residues long. This chain's CDR3 is CASKISAGTDTQYF.